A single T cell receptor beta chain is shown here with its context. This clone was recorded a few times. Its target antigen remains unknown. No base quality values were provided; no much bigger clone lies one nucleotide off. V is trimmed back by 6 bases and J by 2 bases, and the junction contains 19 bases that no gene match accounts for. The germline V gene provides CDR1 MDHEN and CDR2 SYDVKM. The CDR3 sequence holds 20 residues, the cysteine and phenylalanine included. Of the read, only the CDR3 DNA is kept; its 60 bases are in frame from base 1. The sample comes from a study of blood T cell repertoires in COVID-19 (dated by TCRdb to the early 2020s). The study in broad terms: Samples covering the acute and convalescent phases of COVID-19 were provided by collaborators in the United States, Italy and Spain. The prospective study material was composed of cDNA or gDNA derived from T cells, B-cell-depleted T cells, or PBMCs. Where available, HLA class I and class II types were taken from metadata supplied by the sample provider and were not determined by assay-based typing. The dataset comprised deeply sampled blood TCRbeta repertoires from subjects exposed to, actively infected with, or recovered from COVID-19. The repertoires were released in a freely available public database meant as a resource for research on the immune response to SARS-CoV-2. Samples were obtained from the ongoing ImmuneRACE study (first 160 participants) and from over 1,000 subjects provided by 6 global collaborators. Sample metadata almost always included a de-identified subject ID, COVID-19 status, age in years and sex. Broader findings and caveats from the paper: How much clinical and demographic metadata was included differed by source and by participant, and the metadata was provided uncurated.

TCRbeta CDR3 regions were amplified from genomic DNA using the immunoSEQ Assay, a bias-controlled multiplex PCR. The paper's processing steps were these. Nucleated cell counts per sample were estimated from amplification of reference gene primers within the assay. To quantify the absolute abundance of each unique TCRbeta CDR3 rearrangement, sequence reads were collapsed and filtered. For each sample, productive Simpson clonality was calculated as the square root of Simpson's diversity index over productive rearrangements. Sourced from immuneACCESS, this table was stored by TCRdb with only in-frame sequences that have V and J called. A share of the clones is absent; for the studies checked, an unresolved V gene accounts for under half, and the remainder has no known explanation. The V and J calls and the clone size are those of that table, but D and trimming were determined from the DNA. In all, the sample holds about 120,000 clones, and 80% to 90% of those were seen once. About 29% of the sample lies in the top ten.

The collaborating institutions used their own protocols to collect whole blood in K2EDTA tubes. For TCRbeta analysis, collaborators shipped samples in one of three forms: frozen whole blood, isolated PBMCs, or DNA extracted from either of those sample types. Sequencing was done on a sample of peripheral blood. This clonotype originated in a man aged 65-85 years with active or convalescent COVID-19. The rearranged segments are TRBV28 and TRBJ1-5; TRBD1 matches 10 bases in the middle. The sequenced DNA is TGTGCCAGCAGCCTCTCCCGGGACAGGGGTACATTTTCTGGCAATCAGCCCCAGCATTTT. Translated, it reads CASSLSRDRGTFSGNQPQHF.